These T cell receptor beta chains were read from a single sample in a study of T cells after yellow fever vaccination. MiXCR was run by TCRdb on the 5' RACE reads, yielding one entry per CDR3 protein. The data contain about 31,000 distinct CDR3 sequences, roughly a tenth of them singletons. The sample in question was PBMCs, either bulk or a sorted T-cell subset (CD4+, CD8+, memory, or dextramer-sorted; not recorded which), obtained roughly 14 days after the first yellow fever vaccination. Source of these receptors: a man in his late teens or twenties who received the YFV17D yellow fever vaccine. Each CDR3 is given with its conserved first and last residue. The D gene is left open where the match is weak. Size is omitted from some rows. Given values are once, few, many or a class for expanded clones.

V: TRBV5-1; size: many; D: -; J: TRBJ2-3; DNA: TGCGCCAGCAGCTTGTACAGATCTAGCACAGATACGCAGTATTTT; CDR3: CASSLYRSSTDTQYF
V: TRBV7-9; size: many; D: TRBD2; J: TRBJ2-3; DNA: TGTGCCAGCAGCTTAAGACGGGGGGGCCGGGCAGATACGCAGTATTTT; CDR3: CASSLRRGGRADTQYF
V: TRBV4-1; size: many; D: -; J: TRBJ2-2; DNA: TGCGCCAGCAGCATCCCCCAGGGCCGAGGGGAATACACCGGGGAGCTGTTTTTT; CDR3: CASSIPQGRGEYTGELFF
V: TRBV5-4; size: many; D: -; J: TRBJ1-2; DNA: TGTGCCAGCAGCCGCGATCGTGGCTACACCTTC; CDR3: CASSRDRGYTF
V: TRBV7-9; size: many; D: -; J: TRBJ2-3; DNA: TGTGCCAGCAGCCCCGGACACCCTAGCACAGATACGCAGTATTTT; CDR3: CASSPGHPSTDTQYF
V: TRBV5-1; size: many; D: -; J: TRBJ2-3; DNA: TGCGCCAGCAGCTTCCCCCCCGGGACGCAAGGGGCAGATACGCAGTATTTT; CDR3: CASSFPPGTQGADTQYF
V: TRBV20-1; size: many; D: TRBD2; J: TRBJ2-7; DNA: TGCAGTGCTCCGGCTAGCGGGGGGCCGCAGTACTTC; CDR3: CSAPASGGPQYF
V: TRBV5-1; size: many; D: -; J: TRBJ1-1; DNA: TGCGCCAGCAGCTTGGTAGGGAGGGAGAACACTGAAGCTTTCTTT; CDR3: CASSLVGRENTEAFF
V: TRBV25-1; size: many; D: -; J: TRBJ2-5; DNA: TGTGCCAGCAGTGAGGAGGAGGGGCATCAAGAGACCCAGTACTTC; CDR3: CASSEEEGHQETQYF
V: TRBV4-3; size: many; D: -; J: TRBJ1-1; DNA: TGCGCCAGCAGCCAAGAGGGATTGGTCAACACTGAAGCTTTCTTT; CDR3: CASSQEGLVNTEAFF
V: TRBV9; size: many; D: TRBD2; J: TRBJ2-1; DNA: TGTGCCAGCAGCGTGATGGGGGGGAATGAGCAGTTCTTC; CDR3: CASSVMGGNEQFF
V: TRBV4-1; size: many; D: -; J: TRBJ2-1; DNA: TGCGCCAGCAGCCAAGAAGGGACATACTACAATGAGCAGTTCTTC; CDR3: CASSQEGTYYNEQFF
V: TRBV12-3/TRBV12-4; size: many; D: -; J: TRBJ1-1; DNA: TGTGCCAGCAGCCGAGACAGCGCCGAAGCTTTCTTT; CDR3: CASSRDSAEAFF
V: TRBV10-3; size: many; D: -; J: TRBJ1-1; DNA: TGTGCCATAGGAGGGGGTTCGAACACTGAAGCTTTCTTT; CDR3: CAIGGGSNTEAFF
V: TRBV20-1; size: medium-sized; D: TRBD1; J: TRBJ2-3; DNA: TGCAGTGCTAGAGGGGACAGGGCAGATACGCAGTATTTT; CDR3: CSARGDRADTQYF
V: TRBV6-2/TRBV6-3; size: many; D: -; J: TRBJ2-2; DNA: TGTGCCAGCAGTTACTCGACCACCGGGGAGCTGTTTTTT; CDR3: CASSYSTTGELFF
V: TRBV12-3/TRBV12-4; size: many; D: TRBD1; J: TRBJ1-3; DNA: TGTGCCAGCAGTCCCGGACAGGGGATAGACACCATATATTTT; CDR3: CASSPGQGIDTIYF
V: TRBV27; size: many; D: -; J: TRBJ2-1; DNA: TGTGCCAGCAGTCCCCGGACGCGGGAGCAGTTCTTC; CDR3: CASSPRTREQFF
V: TRBV2; size: many; D: -; J: TRBJ1-5; DNA: TGTGCCAGCAGTGAGGGGCGCAATCAGCCCCAGCATTTT; CDR3: CASSEGRNQPQHF
V: TRBV29-1; size: many; D: TRBD2; J: TRBJ2-5; DNA: TGCAGCGTTCACGGGGGGGCAGGAGAGACCCAGTACTTC; CDR3: CSVHGGAGETQYF
V: TRBV12-3/TRBV12-4; size: many; D: TRBD1; J: TRBJ2-3; DNA: TGTGCCAGCAGTTCTCAGGGGGCGGGAGATACGCAGTATTTT; CDR3: CASSSQGAGDTQYF
V: TRBV4-1; size: many; D: -; J: TRBJ2-5; DNA: TGCGCCAGCAGCCAAGTTTTTGGGAAGACCCAGTACTTC; CDR3: CASSQVFGKTQYF
V: TRBV11-1; size: -; D: -; J: TRBJ2-1; DNA: TGTGCCAGCAGCTTAGCGTCAGGGTGGTCCTATAATGAGCAGTTCTTC; CDR3: CASSLASGWSYNEQFF
V: TRBV5-1; size: -; D: -; J: TRBJ2-5; DNA: TGCTCCAGCAGCTTGGGAGAGACCCAGTACTTC; CDR3: CSSSLGETQYF
V: TRBV18; size: many; D: -; J: TRBJ1-2; DNA: TGTGCCAGCTCATACCAGGGAGACTATGGCTACACCTTC; CDR3: CASSYQGDYGYTF
V: TRBV3-1; size: medium-sized; D: -; J: TRBJ2-2; DNA: TGTGCCAGCAGCCCACAGACCGGGGAGCTGTTTTTT; CDR3: CASSPQTGELFF
V: TRBV20-1; size: many; D: TRBD2; J: TRBJ2-3; DNA: TGCAGTGCCGAGAGCGGGGCTGGCACAGATACGCAGTATTTT; CDR3: CSAESGAGTDTQYF
V: TRBV4-2; size: -; D: -; J: TRBJ1-6; DNA: TGTGCCATCAGCTCCGGTCTTGGGGGTTCACCCCTCCACTTT; CDR3: CAISSGLGGSPLHF
V: TRBV29-1; size: many; D: -; J: TRBJ2-5; DNA: TGCAGCGACGTTTCTTCCTTGGGAGAGACCCAGTACTTC; CDR3: CSDVSSLGETQYF
V: TRBV7-3; size: many; D: -; J: TRBJ2-1; DNA: TGTGCCAGCAGCGCCACCCTGGGCGAGCAGTTCTTC; CDR3: CASSATLGEQFF
V: TRBV12-3/TRBV12-4; size: many; D: TRBD1; J: TRBJ1-6; DNA: TGTGCCAGCAGTGTAACAGGGGAATCACCCCTCCACTTT; CDR3: CASSVTGESPLHF
V: TRBV10-3; size: few; D: -; J: TRBJ1-1; DNA: TGTGCCATCAGGCGACCCCGGAACACTGAAGCTTTCTTT; CDR3: CAIRRPRNTEAFF
V: TRBV5-1; size: many; D: -; J: TRBJ2-1; DNA: TGCGCCAGCAGCTTTACAGGGTATCGGCAGTTCTTC; CDR3: CASSFTGYRQFF
V: TRBV5-1; size: many; D: -; J: TRBJ2-1; DNA: TGCGCCAGCAGTGGGGGGGCTCCTAGCTCCTACAATGAGCAGTTCTTC; CDR3: CASSGGAPSSYNEQFF
V: TRBV5-1; size: many; D: -; J: TRBJ1-6; DNA: TGCGCCAGCAGCCTACGCGCTAACAGGGACTCCTATAATTCACCCCTCCACTTT; CDR3: CASSLRANRDSYNSPLHF
V: TRBV19; size: few; D: -; J: TRBJ2-1; DNA: TGTGCCAGTACCCTGGGCGGTTTTAACAATGAGCAGTTCTTC; CDR3: CASTLGGFNNEQFF
V: TRBV7-2; size: many; D: -; J: TRBJ2-5; DNA: TGTGCCAGCAGCCCCGGGGGTACTAGCCGCCGAGAGACCCAGTACTTC; CDR3: CASSPGGTSRRETQYF
V: TRBV24-1; size: many; D: TRBD1; J: TRBJ2-1; DNA: TGTGCCACCGCCGGGACAGGGGGTTCCCATGAGCAGTTCTTC; CDR3: CATAGTGGSHEQFF
V: TRBV6-5; size: many; D: -; J: TRBJ2-5; DNA: TGTGCCAGCAGTTACTCGCGCCCTCCGGAGACCCAGTACTTC; CDR3: CASSYSRPPETQYF
V: TRBV7-6; size: many; D: TRBD2; J: TRBJ2-1; DNA: TGTGCCAGCAGCTTAGCCCCTGCTAGCGGGGGAAGGAATGAGCAGTTCTTC; CDR3: CASSLAPASGGRNEQFF
V: TRBV7-2; size: -; D: -; J: TRBJ2-3; DNA: TGTGCCAGCAGCCGTAGCGTGGCTCTAAATACGCAGTATTTT; CDR3: CASSRSVALNTQYF
V: TRBV18; size: many; D: -; J: TRBJ1-2; DNA: TGTGCCAGCTCACCACCTCGGGGCTACTATGGCTACACCTTC; CDR3: CASSPPRGYYGYTF
V: TRBV4-2; size: many; D: -; J: TRBJ1-2; DNA: TGTGCCAGCAGCCAAGAAACACAGGGCGATTCTGGCTACACCTTC; CDR3: CASSQETQGDSGYTF
V: TRBV5-1; size: many; D: -; J: TRBJ1-4; DNA: TGCGCCAGCAGCTACGCAGCCGCAACTAATGAAAAACTGTTTTTT; CDR3: CASSYAAATNEKLFF
V: TRBV6-5; size: many; D: TRBD1; J: TRBJ1-5; DNA: TGTGCCAGCAGTTACTCGGACAGGGGCAATCAGCCCCAGCATTTT; CDR3: CASSYSDRGNQPQHF
V: TRBV12-3/TRBV12-4; size: few; D: TRBD1; J: TRBJ2-5; DNA: TGTGCCAGCAGCCCGGGACAGCTACAAGAGACCCAGTACTTC; CDR3: CASSPGQLQETQYF
V: TRBV10-2; size: many; D: -; J: TRBJ1-1; DNA: TGCGCCAGCAGTGGGGGAGTGAACACTGAAGCTTTCTTT; CDR3: CASSGGVNTEAFF
V: TRBV3-1; size: many; D: -; J: TRBJ1-1; DNA: TGTGCCAGCAGCCAAGCCCCCCCGAACACTGAAGCTTTCTTT; CDR3: CASSQAPPNTEAFF
V: TRBV7-3; size: many; D: -; J: TRBJ2-5; DNA: TGTGCCAGCAGCTTAAAGGCAGGGAACTCGGAGACCCAGTACTTC; CDR3: CASSLKAGNSETQYF
V: TRBV20-1; size: many; D: -; J: TRBJ1-1; DNA: TGCAGTGCTCGACATGTTTTGGGCACTGAAGCTTTCTTT; CDR3: CSARHVLGTEAFF
V: TRBV2; size: many; D: -; J: TRBJ2-1; DNA: TGTGCCAGCAGCTGGGGAGGTGAGCAGTTCTTC; CDR3: CASSWGGEQFF